Given below is one TCR beta chain in context. As yet, its antigen is unknown. After 5'RACE with constant-segment primers, TCR alpha and TCR beta cDNA libraries carrying sample barcodes and UMIs were obtained. TCRdb called the 5' RACE reads again in MiXCR, with one record for every CDR3 protein. This sample has about 400,000 distinct CDR3 sequences, with about 24% found just once. The sample comes from a study of T-cell memory formation after mild COVID-19. Study-wide results and limits: CD4/CD8 balance held among clones contracting day 15 to 85, and later expanders leaned CD4+.

The V gene's germline CDR1 is MNHNS and CDR2 SASEGT. V was clipped by 6 bases and J by 5 bases; unmatched bases: 3. CDR3 length: 12 residues. Input material: PBMCs or a T cell subset sorted from them (not recorded which). The sequence derives from an adult woman who had mild COVID-19 (a few samples of this study predate the infection). Cell type and time point are not known. The chain combines TRBV6-1 with TRBJ1-1; 7 bases match TRBD1. The DNA for the CDR3 is TGTGCCAGCAGACAGGGGAAGACTGAAGCTTTCTTT. As protein: CASRQGKTEAFF.